These 26 T cell receptor beta chains originate from one sample sequenced in a study of shared clonotypes between healthy human individuals. Clones were sequenced by immunoSEQ multiplex PCR, and TCRdb holds only the in-frame ones, with some missing. This sample has about 2 million clones, with roughly 95% found just once. Sequenced material: naive CD4+ T cells sorted from blood. This sample's subset: CD45RA+ positively selected. Receptors were obtained from a man in his late teens or twenties in good health.

The rearrangement joins TRBV11-2 to TRBJ1-2; 8 positions agree with TRBD1. The CDR3 extends over 14 amino acids. With V trimmed by 0 bases and J by 12 bases, 9 bases remained unmatched. CDR1 is SGHAT, CDR2 FQNNGV, per germline. CDR3 nucleotides: TGTGCCAGCAGCTTAGAGGAGGGGAGGACAGGGAACACCTTC. Translating it yields CASSLEEGRTGNTF.

The V gene is TRBV30, the J gene TRBJ1-1; D unresolved. The V and J ends lost 0 bases and 6 bases respectively, with 11 bases between them. The CDR3 extends over 13 amino acids. CDR1 is GTSNPN, CDR2 SVGIG, per germline (reference sequence). DNA for the CDR3: TGTGCCTGGAGTGTACAGAGGAGGGCTGAAGCTTTCTTT. Amino acids: CAWSVQRRAEAFF. The full variable domain, completed using reference TRBV30 and TRBJ1-1, is SQTIHQWPATLVQPVGSPLSLECTVEGTSNPNLYWYRQAAGRGLQLLFYSVGIGQISSEVPQNLSASRPQDRQFILSSKKLLLSDSGFYLCAWSVQRRAEAFFGQGTRLTVV.

The chain couples TRBV5-1 to TRBJ2-3; D tentatively reads TRBD1 or TRBD2 (5 bases each). The CDR3 is 18 residues long. Germline V gene lookup returns CDR1 SGHRS and CDR2 YFSETQ. The V and J ends lost 0 bases and 1 base respectively, with 18 bases between them. The CDR3 nucleotides are TGCGCCAGCAGCTTGGGAACTCCGGGACGTAGGCGCACAGATACGCAGTATTTT. Translating gives CASSLGTPGRRRTDTQYF. Full variable domain (missing parts from reference TRBV5-1 and TRBJ2-3): KAGVTQTPRYLIKTRGQQVTLSCSPISGHRSVSWYQQTPGQGLQFLFEYFSETQRNKGNFPGRFSGRQFSNSRSEMNVSTLELGDSALYLCASSLGTPGRRRTDTQYFGPGTRLTVL.

The CDR3 DNA reads TGTGCCAGCAGCTTAGGTACAAAGAGCTCTGGAAACACCATATATTTT. This gives the protein CASSLGTKSSGNTIYF. The rearrangement uses TRBV11-2 and TRBJ1-3; D is ambiguous. The CDR3 covers 16 residues. V gave up 1 base and J gave up 0 bases, with 10 bases separating them. Germline CDR1 is SGHAT and CDR2 is FQNNGV. Looking up the rest from reference TRBV11-2 and TRBJ1-3 gives the full variable domain: EAGVAQSPRYKIIEKRQSVAFWCNPISGHATLYWYQQILGQGPKLLIQFQNNGVVDDSQLPKDRFSAERLKGVDSTLKIQPAKLEDSAVYLCASSLGTKSSGNTIYFGEGSWLTVV.

The chain joins TRBV5-1 to TRBJ2-3, with D maybe TRBD1 (5 bases). V was cut by 3 bases and J by 1 base, with 15 bases left in between. CDR3 length equals 16 residues. Germline V gene lookup returns CDR1 SGHRS and CDR2 YFSETQ. Here the CDR3 reads CASSWFSQQGTDTQYF. In DNA, the CDR3 is TGCGCCAGCAGCTGGTTCTCTCAACAGGGCACAGATACGCAGTATTTT.

The rearrangement uses TRBV19 and TRBJ1-3, with 7 bases that match TRBD1. Trimming at V came to 6 bases and at J to 3 bases, leaving 5 bases not matched to a gene. CDR3 length: 14 amino acids. Per the germline V gene, CDR1 is LNHDA and CDR2 is SQIVND (reference sequence). CDR3 protein: CASRDRDSGNTIYF. The CDR3 bases are TGTGCCAGTAGGGACCGGGACAGTGGAAACACCATATATTTT. The full variable domain, completed using reference TRBV19 and TRBJ1-3, is DGGITQSPKYLFRKEGQNVTLSCEQNLNHDAMYWYRQDPGQGLRLIYYSQIVNDFQKGDIAEGYSVSREKKESFPLTVTSAQKNPTAFYLCASRDRDSGNTIYFGEGSWLTVV.

V usage is TRBV6-5 and J usage is TRBJ1-3, with 7 bases matching TRBD1. Looked up from germline, CDR1 is MNHEY and CDR2 is SVGAGI. The CDR3 has 14 amino acids. J gave up 4 bases and V 5 bases, and 5 bases lay outside the gene matches. DNA for the CDR3: TGTGCCAGCAGTGCCAGGGGGTCAGGAAACACCATATATTTT. This gives the protein CASSARGSGNTIYF.

The chain uses TRBV14 and TRBJ1-6; the D is unclear. CDR1 is SGHDN, CDR2 FVKESK, per germline. V gave up 2 bases and J gave up 9 bases, with 11 bases separating them. The CDR3 consists of 14 residues. In DNA, the CDR3 is TGTGCCAGCAGCCAAATATGGGCAGGTTCACCCCTCCACTTT. Translating gives CASSQIWAGSPLHF.

The CDR3 reads CASSPLRQLPLHF. In DNA, the CDR3 is TGCGCCAGCAGCCCTCTTAGACAGTTACCCCTCCACTTT. V gene TRBV4-3 combines with J gene TRBJ1-6; tentatively, D is TRBD1 (5 bases). The CDR3 is 13 amino acids. Germline V gene lookup returns CDR1 LGHNA and CDR2 YSLEER. Trimming shortened V by 4 bases and J by 12 bases, and 13 bases separated the two germline ends.

The V call is TRBV6-5, the J call TRBJ2-3, with D tentatively TRBD1 (5 bases). The CDR3 runs to 16 residues. Between the trimmed V and J ends, which lost 0 bases and 4 bases, there was a span of 14 bases. Germline CDR1 and CDR2: MNHEY and SVGAGI. The CDR3 sequence: CASSYSRLGVPDTQYF. The CDR3 nucleotides read TGTGCCAGCAGTTACTCGCGGCTAGGGGTTCCAGATACGCAGTATTTT.

The rearrangement uses TRBV6-5 and TRBJ1-6; the D gene is possibly TRBD1 (6 bases). The CDR3 runs 13 residues. Germline lookup yields CDR1 MNHEY and CDR2 SVGAGI. Trimming left V 8 bases short and J 9 bases short, with 14 bases between. In DNA, the CDR3 is TGTGCCAGCGGGGATGGGGGCAGTTCACCCCTCCACTTT. Amino acids: CASGDGGSSPLHF.

Notes on this clone: Other nucleotide sequences from this sample produce the same CDR3. The CDR3 reads CASSLSLSGNTIYF. Here the CDR3 DNA reads TGCGCCAGCAGCTTGAGCCTCTCTGGAAACACCATATATTTT. This rearrangement joins TRBV5-1 to TRBJ1-3; D uncertain. This CDR3 has 14 amino acids. Trimming took off 1 base at V and 0 bases at J, with 5 bases between the two ends. Germline V gene sequence: CDR1 SGHRS, CDR2 YFSETQ.

V and J are TRBV10-1 and TRBJ2-2; 12 bases map to TRBD2. The CDR3 is 19 amino acids. V gave up 0 bases and J gave up 6 bases; unmatched junction bases: 11. Germline CDR1 reads WNHNN; CDR2 reads SYGVQD (reference sequence). CDR3 bases: TGCGCCAGCAGTGAGTCGCGGCTAGCGGGAGGGCCAATGTCCGGGGAGCTGTTTTTT. Encoded protein: CASSESRLAGGPMSGELFF.

This clone was counted a single time. The chain combines TRBV10-2 with TRBJ2-3; D ambiguous. Deletions cut 4 bases from V and 1 base from J, with 6 bases between. The CDR3 has 13 residues. The germline gives CDR1 WSHSY, CDR2 SAAADI. CDR3 loop: CASSASRTDTQYF. The DNA of the CDR3 is TGCGCCAGCAGTGCCAGCCGCACAGATACGCAGTATTTT.

The V call is TRBV11-2, the J call TRBJ2-7; D is perhaps TRBD1 or TRBD2 (5 bases each). Trimming cost V 1 base and J 3 bases, with 10 bases left between them. This CDR3 has 14 amino acids. Germline CDR1 reads SGHAT; CDR2 reads FQNNGV. This chain's CDR3 is CASSLVRGDYEQYF. CDR3 nucleotide sequence: TGTGCCAGCAGCTTAGTGCGAGGGGACTACGAGCAGTACTTC.

The chain links TRBV6-6 to TRBJ1-1, with D perhaps TRBD1 (6 bases). The CDR3 is made up of 15 amino acids. The germline gives CDR1 MNHNY, CDR2 SVGAGI (reference sequence). V lost 5 bases to trimming and J lost 4 bases, with 17 bases between them. CDR3 in amino acids: CASSQKQGGGTEAFF. The CDR3, as DNA: TGTGCCAGCAGTCAGAAACAGGGAGGTGGCACTGAAGCTTTCTTT.

The V gene is TRBV14, the J gene TRBJ2-3; 8 bases line up with TRBD2. The CDR3 contains 14 residues. V was pared by 1 base and J by 3 bases, with 0 bases of the junction left unmatched. CDR1 is SGHDN and CDR2 is FVKESK in the germline V gene. CDR3 nucleotides: TGTGCCAGCAGCCAAGCGGGGGGGACAGATACGCAGTATTTT. Amino acids: CASSQAGGTDTQYF.

The gene calls are TRBV7-8 and TRBJ1-6; 7 bases match TRBD1. The ends lost 1 base at V and 9 bases at J; junction bases unmatched: 3. Germline V gene data show CDR1 as SGHVS and CDR2 as FQNEAQ. The CDR3 runs 14 residues. In DNA, the CDR3 is TGTGCCAGCAGCTTAGATGGACAGGTTTCACCCCTCCACTTT. Its protein product is CASSLDGQVSPLHF.

The chain combines TRBV7-9 with TRBJ1-1; 7 bases map to TRBD1. The CDR3 has 13 amino acids. Germline lookup yields CDR1 SEHNR and CDR2 FQNEAQ (reference sequence). The ends lost 5 bases at V and 6 bases at J; junction bases unmatched: 6. The CDR3 is CASSPRTGAEAFF. The CDR3 bases are TGTGCCAGCAGCCCGCGCACAGGGGCTGAAGCTTTCTTT. Filled out from reference TRBV7-9 and TRBJ1-1, the complete variable domain reads DTGVSQNPRHKITKRGQNVTFRCDPISEHNRLYWYRQTLGQGPEFLTYFQNEAQLEKSRLLSDRFSAERPKGSFSTLEIQRTEQGDSAMYLCASSPRTGAEAFFGQGTRLTVV.

As to this clone: The sample contains more than one DNA sequence encoding this CDR3. The CDR3 sequence is CASSLEGSGNTIYF. Here the CDR3 DNA reads TGCGCCAGCAGCTTGGAGGGCTCTGGAAACACCATATATTTT. This chain connects TRBV5-1 to TRBJ1-3; D is uncertain. CDR3 length: 14 amino acids. V was trimmed by 0 bases and J by 0 bases, leaving 4 bases between them. The germline V gene encodes CDR1 SGHRS and CDR2 YFSETQ.

V gene TRBV10-1 combines with J gene TRBJ2-7; 11 bases are shared with TRBD1. V gave up 6 bases and J gave up 3 bases; unmatched junction bases: 25. CDR1 and CDR2 from the germline V gene are WNHNN and SYGVQD (reference sequence). The CDR3 is 21 residues long. This CDR3 reads CASSAPDRGRVRTPRSYEQYF. CDR3 nucleotides: TGCGCCAGCAGCGCTCCGGACAGGGGGCGCGTTCGGACACCCCGGAGCTACGAGCAGTACTTC.

The chain recombines TRBV7-2 with TRBJ2-2, with 9 bases matching TRBD1. V lost 5 bases and J lost 7; bases outside the gene matches: 11. This CDR3 region has 16 residues. From germline, CDR1 is SGHTA and CDR2 FQGNSA. The chain's CDR3 is CASSPDRGSMGGELFF. DNA of the CDR3: TGTGCCAGCAGCCCGGACAGGGGATCGATGGGCGGGGAGCTGTTTTTT.

The genes are TRBV6-6 and TRBJ2-7; 7 bases line up with TRBD1. The CDR3 covers 14 residues. The ends lost 2 bases at V and 7 bases at J; junction bases unmatched: 8. Per the germline V gene, CDR1 is MNHNY and CDR2 is SVGAGI (reference sequence). In DNA, the CDR3 is TGTGCCAGCAGTTACCCAGGGACAGTCGAAGAGCAGTACTTC. This gives the protein CASSYPGTVEEQYF.

The V call is TRBV10-3, the J call TRBJ2-7, with 8 bases identical to TRBD2. The germline V gene encodes CDR1 ENHRY and CDR2 SYGVKD. CDR3 length equals 15 residues. V lost 2 bases and J lost 3; bases outside the gene matches: 6. The CDR3, as DNA: TGTGCCATCAGTGAGGGAATAGCGGGACACTACGAGCAGTACTTC. It translates to CAISEGIAGHYEQYF.

This clone was seen more than once but under ten times. The CDR3 loop is CASSLGQGSITNYGYTF. CDR3 in DNA: TGCGCCAGCAGCTTGGGACAGGGGAGTATAACTAACTATGGCTACACCTTC. This rearrangement joins TRBV5-1 to TRBJ1-2, with 8 positions matching TRBD1. This CDR3 region has 17 residues. CDR1 and CDR2 from the germline V gene are SGHRS and YFSETQ. With 0 bases clipped from V and 0 bases from J, the junction kept 7 bases outside the gene matches.

The chain combines TRBV4-1 with TRBJ1-3, with D unclear. This CDR3 is 12 amino acids long. The V gene lost 0 bases and the J gene lost 9 bases, with 6 bases spanning the gap. Germline V lookup: CDR1 MGHRA, CDR2 YSYEKL. The CDR3 sequence: CASSQDRLTIYF. The DNA for the CDR3 is TGCGCCAGCAGCCAAGACCGGCTCACCATATATTTT.